This is a list of T cell receptor beta chains from one sample in a study of Ad26.COV2.S vaccination and SARS-CoV-2 variants. Some clones are missing from TCRdb's copy, which holds only in-frame ones; the method was immunoSEQ multiplex PCR. This sample has roughly 510,000 clones, with 87% found just once. Sequences were derived from peripheral blood, sampled in a trial of Ad26.COV2.S vaccine versus placebo. Receptor source: a person between 18 and 60 years old who received the Ad26.COV2.S COVID-19 vaccine or a placebo. Both conserved end residues are part of each CDR3. The order of the fields is clone size, V gene, D gene, J gene, CDR3 DNA, CDR3 protein. D genes are given only for firm matches. Not all rows give a size; the values are once, few, many and, for expanded clones, a class.

NA	TRBV15	TRBD2	TRBJ2-1	TGTGCCACCAGCATTAGCGGGAGGGCCAATGAGCAGTTCTTC	CATSISGRANEQFF
NA	TRBV19	NA	TRBJ2-5	TGTGCCAGTAGTATCTCAACTAGCCCGGGGACCCAGTACTTC	CASSISTSPGTQYF
NA	TRBV2	TRBD2	TRBJ2-1	TGTGCCAGCGTAAATGGGGGACTAGCGGGAGGGTTATACAATGAGCAGTTCTTC	CASVNGGLAGGLYNEQFF
NA	TRBV27	TRBD1	TRBJ2-2	TGTGCCAGCAGGACAGGGGGAGCGAACACCGGGGAGCTGTTTTTT	CASRTGGANTGELFF
once	TRBV28	TRBD2	TRBJ2-1	TGTGCCAGCAGTTTAGGAGTTCGGGGGGACCTCAGCGGTGAGCAGTTCTTC	CASSLGVRGDLSGEQFF
NA	TRBV11-2	TRBD2	TRBJ2-7	TGTGCCAGCAGCACCCGACTAGCGGGAGCCTCTTACTACGAGCAGTACTTC	CASSTRLAGASYYEQYF
NA	TRBV19	TRBD2	TRBJ2-2	TGTGCCAGTAGGGATGGAGGACTAGCGAGCCGCGGGGAGCTGTTTTTT	CASRDGGLASRGELFF
NA	TRBV12-3/TRBV12-4	NA	TRBJ1-2	TGTGCCAGCAGTTTTGGGGTAGGGGTCGGCTACACCTTC	CASSFGVGVGYTF
NA	TRBV19	NA	TRBJ1-3	TGTGCCAGTAGTGACGGAGGCTCTGGAAACACCATATATTTT	CASSDGGSGNTIYF
NA	TRBV10-3	NA	TRBJ2-7	TGTGCCATCACTCCGACGGACTCCTACGAGCAGTACTTC	CAITPTDSYEQYF
once	TRBV28	NA	TRBJ2-3	TGTGCCAGCGGCGCCAACACAGATACGCAGTATTTT	CASGANTDTQYF
NA	TRBV6-5	NA	TRBJ2-7	TGTGCCAGCAGCACCGTGGCGGCGGACCCCTACGAGCAGTACTTC	CASSTVAADPYEQYF
NA	TRBV7-8	TRBD1	TRBJ2-7	TGTGCCAGCAGCCCACGGACAGGGGGTTCCTACGAGCAGTACTTC	CASSPRTGGSYEQYF
NA	TRBV7-9	TRBD2	TRBJ2-7	TGTGCCAGCAGCCAGGCGGGACTAGCGTCGGTCGAGCAGTACTTC	CASSQAGLASVEQYF
NA	TRBV13	NA	TRBJ2-7	TGTGCCAGCAGCTTAGTCCAGGGGTTCTACGAGCAGTACTTC	CASSLVQGFYEQYF
NA	TRBV28	NA	TRBJ1-2	TGTGCCAGCAGTTTCGGTCAGGGGTTTGGCTACACCTTC	CASSFGQGFGYTF
NA	TRBV24-1	NA	TRBJ1-1	TGTGCCACCAGTTGCCTCCGGGGCGGGGGGAAGGTGCGCACTGAAGCTTTCTTT	CATSCLRGGGKVRTEAFF
NA	TRBV5-8	TRBD1	TRBJ1-5	TGTGCCGCCCGGGACAGGGGTGTTCGGTTTCAGCCCCAGCATTTT	CAARDRGVRFQPQHF
NA	TRBV24-1	NA	TRBJ2-3	TGTGCCACCAGTGATTTTGGAGGCCGCACAGATACGCAGTATTTT	CATSDFGGRTDTQYF
NA	TRBV24-1	NA	TRBJ2-2	TGTGCCACCAGTGAGGCGGCCCCCGGGGAGCTGTTTTTT	CATSEAAPGELFF
NA	TRBV25-1	NA	TRBJ1-2	TGTGCCGCGGAGGCTAAGGGGGGATATGGCTACACCTTC	CAAEAKGGYGYTF
NA	TRBV6-2/TRBV6-3	NA	TRBJ1-1	TGTGCCAGCAGTTACTGGGGACAGAACACTGAAGCTTTCTTT	CASSYWGQNTEAFF
NA	TRBV7-2	TRBD2	TRBJ2-5	TGTGCCAGCAGCCTGGGGACTAGCGGGAGGACGAGGATCCAAGAGACCCAGTACTTC	CASSLGTSGRTRIQETQYF
NA	TRBV13	NA	TRBJ2-7	TGTGCCAGCAGCTTAGCGGGAGTATACGAGCAGTACTTC	CASSLAGVYEQYF
NA	TRBV24-1	TRBD1	TRBJ2-1	TGTGCCACCAGCAAACCGGGACAGGGCAGCAATGAGCAGTTCTTC	CATSKPGQGSNEQFF
once	TRBV5-1	TRBD2	TRBJ2-3	TGCGCCAGCATGAGCGGGGGATCGAGCACAGATACGCAGTATTTT	CASMSGGSSTDTQYF
NA	TRBV9	NA	TRBJ2-3	TGTGCCAGCAGCGTAGATCCAGGCACAGATACGCAGTATTTT	CASSVDPGTDTQYF
NA	TRBV9	NA	TRBJ2-7	TGTGCCAGCAGCCCCCGGACTCCCCCCTACGAGCAGTACTTC	CASSPRTPPYEQYF
NA	TRBV5-1	TRBD1	TRBJ1-1	TGCGCCAGCAGCTTGTTGGGACAGGGTCTCTTGAACACTGAAGCTTTCTTT	CASSLLGQGLLNTEAFF
once	TRBV30	NA	TRBJ2-7	TGTGCCTGGGTGGGTGCAGGGCCCTACGAGCAGTACTTC	CAWVGAGPYEQYF
NA	TRBV5-1	TRBD2	TRBJ2-5	TGCGCCAGCAGCACGGGACTAGCGGGAGCTGGTGAGACCCAGTACTTC	CASSTGLAGAGETQYF
NA	TRBV11-2	TRBD2	TRBJ2-7	TGTGCCAGCAGCTTAGGTCTAGCGGTAACCTACGAGCAGTACTTC	CASSLGLAVTYEQYF
few	TRBV28	NA	TRBJ1-5	TGTGCCAGCTTAGGTACCAATCAGCCCCAGCATTTT	CASLGTNQPQHF
NA	TRBV29-1	NA	TRBJ1-2	TGCAGCGTTGAAGTCCTCCTGGGCTACACCTTC	CSVEVLLGYTF
NA	TRBV25-1	NA	TRBJ2-4	TGTGCCAGCAGTGGCGGCGCCACGCCCAAAAACATTCAGTACTTC	CASSGGATPKNIQYF
NA	TRBV5-4	TRBD1	TRBJ2-2	TGTGCCATGAGGGGGCTGAACACCGGGGAGCTGTTTTTT	CAMRGLNTGELFF
NA	TRBV3-1/TRBV3-2	TRBD1	TRBJ2-7	TGTGCCAGCAGCCAACTACCGGGACAGGGGGCCTACGAGCAGTACTTC	CASSQLPGQGAYEQYF
NA	TRBV19	NA	TRBJ1-3	TGTGCCAGTAGTATCAGCAGTCAGGTCTACTCTGGAAACACCATATATTTT	CASSISSQVYSGNTIYF
NA	TRBV29-1	NA	TRBJ1-5	TGCAGCGTTGGCCGGGACCCAAATCAGCCCCAGCATTTT	CSVGRDPNQPQHF
NA	TRBV5-1	NA	TRBJ2-1	TGCGCCAGCAGTCCCGGGCTCAGCTCCTACAATGAGCAGTTCTTC	CASSPGLSSYNEQFF
NA	TRBV3-1/TRBV3-2	NA	TRBJ2-7	TGTGCCAGCAGCCAAAGTGGGAGACGCTCCTACGAGCAGTACTTC	CASSQSGRRSYEQYF
NA	TRBV6-5	TRBD2	TRBJ2-7	TGTGCCAGCAGGCAGACTAGCGGGGTGCAGTACTTC	CASRQTSGVQYF